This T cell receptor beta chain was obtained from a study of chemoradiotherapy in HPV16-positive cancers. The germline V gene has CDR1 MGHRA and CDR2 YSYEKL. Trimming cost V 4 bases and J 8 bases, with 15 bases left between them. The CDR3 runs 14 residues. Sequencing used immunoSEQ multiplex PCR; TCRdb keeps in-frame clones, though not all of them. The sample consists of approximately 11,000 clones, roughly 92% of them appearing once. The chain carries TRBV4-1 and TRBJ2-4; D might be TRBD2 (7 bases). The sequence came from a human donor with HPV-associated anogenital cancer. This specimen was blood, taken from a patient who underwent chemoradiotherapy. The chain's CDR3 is CASSRPGGPDIQYF. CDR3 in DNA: TGCGCCAGCAGCCGTCCGGGGGGCCCGGACATTCAGTACTTC.